Listed below are T cell receptor beta chains from one sample, sequenced in a study of blood T cell repertoires in COVID-19. Only in-frame clones appear in the TCRdb table, and some are missing; sequencing was by immunoSEQ multiplex PCR. The data hold some 240,000 clones, with 80% to 85% observed a single time. The sample was peripheral blood. The source of these receptors is a woman aged 55 to 70 with active or convalescent COVID-19. The CDR3 runs from the conserved cysteine through the conserved F or W. Fields, in order: J gene, V gene, CDR3 protein.

>TRBJ2-1|TRBV3-1/TRBV3-2
CASSHPAGYLSNEQFF
>TRBJ2-3|TRBV12-3/TRBV12-4
CASSSPRTQYF
>TRBJ1-2|TRBV4-3
CASSQSLLGGGWYGYTF
>TRBJ2-7|TRBV14
CASSQVLAGLYEQYF
>TRBJ1-3|TRBV7-9
CASSSRVSGNTIYF
>TRBJ1-2|TRBV6-5
CASNRQAGHYGYTF
>TRBJ2-3|TRBV2
CASRSFGDRAGTDTQYF
>TRBJ1-4|TRBV20-1
CSASPGAKEKLFF
>TRBJ2-7|TRBV7-2
CASSPSLGAGGYEQYF
>TRBJ2-3|TRBV6-5
CASMGERGHTDTQYF
>TRBJ2-4|TRBV4-1
CASSQGPTGRAKNIQYF
>TRBJ1-5|TRBV25-1
CASIWAGCRNQPQHF
>TRBJ2-3|TRBV6-5
CASRAGTRNTDTQYF
>TRBJ2-3|TRBV5-8
CASSLGNDMTQYF
>TRBJ2-7|TRBV21-1
CASTDTGTSGGHYYEQYF
>TRBJ2-6|TRBV5-4
CASSSRQAPVDNVLTF
>TRBJ1-1|TRBV18
CASSPGQGQTEAFF
>TRBJ1-6|TRBV7-9
CASSLPGQGSTLHF
>TRBJ2-3|TRBV5-6
CASSFIQADTQYF
>TRBJ1-1|TRBV7-6
CASSSRTDQGTEAFF
>TRBJ1-1|TRBV28
CASSLIQGNTEAFF
>TRBJ2-3|TRBV10-1
CASSDRGLAGGDTQYF
>TRBJ1-4|TRBV25-1
CASSGGANEKLFF
>TRBJ1-1|TRBV10-2
CASREQARNTEAFF
>TRBJ1-4|TRBV21-1
CASSKEVEGDNNEKLFF
>TRBJ1-4|TRBV5-1
CASSLWGAGDEKLFF
>TRBJ2-7|TRBV12-3/TRBV12-4
CASSLGLAGEQYF
>TRBJ1-1|TRBV5-1
CASSLRPTGQNTEAFF
>TRBJ1-2|TRBV6-1
CASSERTGGDYGYTF
>TRBJ1-3|TRBV7-9
CASSWWTGKPDTIYF
>TRBJ1-2|TRBV7-2
CASSSPDRGNYGYTF